One and the same sample provided the 21 T cell receptor beta chains below, sequenced in a study of CXCR3-negative and CXCR3-positive naive CD8 T cells. UMI-labeled 5' RACE TRB cDNA libraries were prepared from the cells. TCRdb re-called the 5' RACE reads; every CDR3 protein appears as one record, without DNA. The sample table sets out about 56,000 distinct CDR3 sequences. The sample consisted of memory CD8+ T cells from blood. The receptor source for this set is a human donor in good health. Some clones in this sample may be carry-over from other donors' samples.

The chain employs TRBV28 and TRBJ1-1; TCRdb's D call of TRBD1 is untestable without DNA. The CDR3 extends over 17 amino acids. Germline loops: CDR1 MDHEN, CDR2 SYDVKM. CDR3 residues: CASRYPGVEGGLDEAFF.

This chain joins TRBV7-3 and TRBJ2-3. Germline V CDR1 and CDR2: SGHTA, FQGTGA. The CDR3 spans 12 residues. CDR3: CASSMSTDTQYF. Full variable domain (rest looked up from reference TRBV7-3 and TRBJ2-3): GAGVSQTPSNKVTEKGKYVELRCDPISGHTALYWYRQSLGQGPEFLIYFQGTGAADDSGLPNDRFFAVRPEGSVSTLKIQRTERGDSAVYLCASSMSTDTQYFGPGTRLTVL.

V usage is TRBV20-1 and J usage is TRBJ2-7; the D gene TCRdb calls, TRBD1, cannot be checked with no DNA. CDR3 length: 14 residues. Germline CDR1 is DFQATT and CDR2 is SNEGSKA (reference sequence). The CDR3 spells CSASIPGQGFEQYF.

This rearrangement joins TRBV2 to TRBJ2-1; absent DNA, TCRdb's TRBD2 call cannot be checked. The CDR3 length is 15 residues. Per germline, CDR1 SNHLY and CDR2 FYNNEI. The chain's CDR3 is CASGGPGLAGDEQFF.

The V gene is TRBV28, the J gene TRBJ2-1; TCRdb's D call of TRBD2 is untestable without DNA. The germline V gene encodes CDR1 MDHEN and CDR2 SYDVKM. This CDR3 contains 17 residues. The CDR3 reads CASRPGLAGGSYNEQFF.

The chain uses TRBV9 and TRBJ2-1. The CDR3 covers 11 residues. Germline CDR1 and CDR2: SGDLS and YYNGEE. Here the CDR3 reads CASSTSNEQFF.

V and J are TRBV9 and TRBJ2-6. This CDR3 is 14 amino acids long. CDR1 is SGDLS and CDR2 is YYNGEE in the germline V gene. The CDR3 is CASSVSPGANVLTF.

The rearrangement links TRBV12-3 or TRBV12-4 to TRBJ2-4; TCRdb names TRBD1, which stays unverified in the absence of DNA. The CDR3 covers 16 residues. The CDR3 loop is CASSLRGSILTDIQYF.

The J gene is TRBJ1-2, the V gene TRBV4-1. The CDR3 loop spans 15 amino acids. Germline-derived CDR1 and CDR2 are MGHRA and YSYEKL. This CDR3 is CASSRLVDWDYGYTF.

This chain links TRBV4-3 with TRBJ2-5; TCRdb selects TRBD2, and the lack of DNA leaves this call unchecked. The CDR3 loop spans 17 amino acids. Looked up from germline, CDR1 is LGHNA and CDR2 is YSLEER. The CDR3 region is CASSQGGPGLPQETQYF.

The chain joins TRBV29-1 to TRBJ2-4; TCRdb proposes TRBD1, but this gene call is untestable without DNA. The CDR3 spans 15 residues. CDR1 and CDR2 (germline): SQVTM, ANQGSEA. The CDR3: CSVGDRTGAKNIQYF.

The chain combines TRBV11-3 with TRBJ2-7; TCRdb selects TRBD2, and the lack of DNA leaves this call unchecked. Looked up from germline, CDR1 is SGHNT and CDR2 is YENEEA. The CDR3 contains 15 residues. The CDR3: CASSLLAGGTYEQYF.

This chain connects TRBV6-2 or TRBV6-3 to TRBJ1-5. Germline CDR1 reads MNHEY; CDR2 reads SVGEGT. The CDR3 has 15 residues. The CDR3 reads CASSRTNSANQPQHF.

V is TRBV29-1 and J is TRBJ2-7; the D call from TCRdb, TRBD1, cannot be confirmed without DNA. Germline lookup yields CDR1 SQVTM and CDR2 ANQGSEA. The CDR3 has 12 amino acids. The CDR3 loop reads CSGRGDSYEQYF.

This chain joins TRBV28 and TRBJ2-7; the TRBD1 assignment by TCRdb is unverifiable without DNA. This CDR3 is built from 16 residues. The germline V gene has CDR1 MDHEN and CDR2 SYDVKM. Here the CDR3 reads CASSLLPPPRAETQYF.

This chain uses TRBV10-1 with TRBJ1-1. In germline, CDR1 is WNHNN, CDR2 SYGVQD (reference sequence). CDR3 length: 14 residues. CDR3 in amino acids: CASLTKTVNTEAFF.

This chain connects TRBV29-1 to TRBJ2-3. From germline, CDR1 is SQVTM and CDR2 ANQGSEA. This CDR3 has 15 amino acids. CDR3 region: CSVEYAWAGQDTQYF.

The chain recombines TRBV7-8 with TRBJ2-3; TCRdb selects TRBD1, and the lack of DNA leaves this call unchecked. In germline, CDR1 is SGHVS, CDR2 FQNEAQ. The CDR3 spans 14 residues. The CDR3 here is CASSPRQTTDTQYF.

The chain is built from TRBV4-1 and TRBJ2-1; TCRdb gives TRBD1 as the D gene, but with no DNA this cannot be confirmed. This CDR3 is 16 amino acids long. Germline-derived CDR1 and CDR2 are MGHRA and YSYEKL. CDR3 amino acids: CASSQEGGGGYNEQFF.

J is TRBJ2-5 and V is TRBV20-1; there is no DNA to check the TCRdb D call of TRBD1. The CDR3 is made up of 13 amino acids. CDR1 is DFQATT, CDR2 SNEGSKA, per germline (reference sequence). The CDR3 loop reads CSAREGTQETQYF.

V is TRBV7-2 and J is TRBJ2-7. CDR1 is SGHTA, CDR2 FQGNSA, per germline. This CDR3 has 13 residues. The CDR3: CASSLSQSYEQYF.